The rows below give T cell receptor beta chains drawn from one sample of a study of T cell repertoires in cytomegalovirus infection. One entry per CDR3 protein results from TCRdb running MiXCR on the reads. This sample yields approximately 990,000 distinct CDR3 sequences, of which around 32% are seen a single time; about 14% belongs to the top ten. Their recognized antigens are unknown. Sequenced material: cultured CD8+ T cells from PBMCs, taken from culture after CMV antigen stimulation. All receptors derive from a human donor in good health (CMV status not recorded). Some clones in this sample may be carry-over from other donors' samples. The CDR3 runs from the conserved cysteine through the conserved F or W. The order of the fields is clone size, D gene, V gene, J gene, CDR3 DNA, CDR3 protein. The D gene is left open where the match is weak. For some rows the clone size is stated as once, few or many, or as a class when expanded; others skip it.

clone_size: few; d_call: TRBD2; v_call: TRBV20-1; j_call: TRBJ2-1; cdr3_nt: TGCAGTGCTAGAGATAATCCTCCGGGACTAGCGGGAACCACGCTCTACAATGAGCAGTTCTTC; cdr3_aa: CSARDNPPGLAGTTLYNEQFF
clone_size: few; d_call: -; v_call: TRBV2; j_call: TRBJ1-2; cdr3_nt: TGTGCCAGCCCGGATGGTCGGGGCTATGGCTACACCTTC; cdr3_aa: CASPDGRGYGYTF
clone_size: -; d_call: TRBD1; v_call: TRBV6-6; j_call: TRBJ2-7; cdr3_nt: TGTGCCAGCACCCTAGGGGGGACAGGGTTATACGAGCAGTACTTC; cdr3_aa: CASTLGGTGLYEQYF
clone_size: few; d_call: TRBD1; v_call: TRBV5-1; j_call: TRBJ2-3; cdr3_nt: TGCGCCAGCAGCTCTATCGACAGGGTAAAGGGTACGCAGTATTTT; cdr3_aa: CASSSIDRVKGTQYF
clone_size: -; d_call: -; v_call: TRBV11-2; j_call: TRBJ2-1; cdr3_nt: TGTGCCAGCAGCTTTACTCTGGAGCAGTTCTTC; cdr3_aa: CASSFTLEQFF
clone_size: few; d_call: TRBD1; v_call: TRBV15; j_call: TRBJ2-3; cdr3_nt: TGTGCCACCAGCAGAACTGACAGGGCATCCGATACGCAGTATTTT; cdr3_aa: CATSRTDRASDTQYF
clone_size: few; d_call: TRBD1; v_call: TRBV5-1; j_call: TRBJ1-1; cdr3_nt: TGCGCCAGCAGCTTGGCTGTTGGGACAGGGGGCAGGGCTGAAGCTTTCTTT; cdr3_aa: CASSLAVGTGGRAEAFF
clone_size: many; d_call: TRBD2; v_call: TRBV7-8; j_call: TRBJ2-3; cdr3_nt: TGTGCCAGCAGCTTCTTGGCGGGGGGCAGCACAGATACGCAGTATTTT; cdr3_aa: CASSFLAGGSTDTQYF
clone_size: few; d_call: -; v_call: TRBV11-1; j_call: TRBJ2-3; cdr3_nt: TGTGCCAGCAGCTCAAACAGGGAGAGCACAGATACGCAGTATTTT; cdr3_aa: CASSSNRESTDTQYF
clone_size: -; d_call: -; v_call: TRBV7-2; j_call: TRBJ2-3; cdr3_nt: TGTGCCAGCAGCTGGGGAGGGGGGGGCGTTGGAGAAGATACGCAGTATTTT; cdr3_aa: CASSWGGGGVGEDTQYF
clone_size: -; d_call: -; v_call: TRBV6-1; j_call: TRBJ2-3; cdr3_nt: TGTGCCAGCAGTGAAGGGGTAGGGCCATCAGATACGCAGTATTTT; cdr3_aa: CASSEGVGPSDTQYF
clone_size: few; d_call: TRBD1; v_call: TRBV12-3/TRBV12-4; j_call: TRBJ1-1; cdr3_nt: TGTGCCAGCAGACCGGGACAGGGTCTCAGGATGAACACTGAAGCTTTCTTT; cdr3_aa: CASRPGQGLRMNTEAFF
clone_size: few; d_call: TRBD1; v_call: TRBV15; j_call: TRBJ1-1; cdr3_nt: TGTGCCACCAGCAGGGGGACAGGGGCGAACACTGAAGCTTTCTTT; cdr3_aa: CATSRGTGANTEAFF
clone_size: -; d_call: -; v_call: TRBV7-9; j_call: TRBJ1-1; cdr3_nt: TGTGCCAGCAGCCCCCGGGACTACACTGAAGCTTTCTTT; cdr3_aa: CASSPRDYTEAFF
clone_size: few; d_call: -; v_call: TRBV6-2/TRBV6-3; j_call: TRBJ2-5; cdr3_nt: TGTGCCAGCAGTTACGACCAATCGGGACAAGGAGTCCAAGAGACCCAGTACTTC; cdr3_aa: CASSYDQSGQGVQETQYF
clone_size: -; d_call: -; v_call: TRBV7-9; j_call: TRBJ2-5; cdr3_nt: TGTGCCAGCAGCTTACGGGGGGCCGGGGAGACCCAGTACTTC; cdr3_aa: CASSLRGAGETQYF
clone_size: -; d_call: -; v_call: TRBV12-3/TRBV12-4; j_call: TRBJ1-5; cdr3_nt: TGTGCCAACAGTTTGGGGCGCCAGCCCCAGCATTTT; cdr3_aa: CANSLGRQPQHF
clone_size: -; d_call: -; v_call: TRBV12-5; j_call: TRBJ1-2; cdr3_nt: TGTGCTAGTGGTTCCCCCACACACCTGAACTATGGCTACACCTTC; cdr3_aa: CASGSPTHLNYGYTF
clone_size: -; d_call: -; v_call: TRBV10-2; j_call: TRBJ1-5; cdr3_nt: TGCGCCAGCACCGAAGACAGAAATCAGCCCCAGCATTTT; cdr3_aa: CASTEDRNQPQHF
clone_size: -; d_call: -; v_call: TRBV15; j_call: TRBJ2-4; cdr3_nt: TGTGCCACCAGCAGAGATCTTGGACCCTTGGGGGGCCAAAACATTCAGTACTTC; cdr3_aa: CATSRDLGPLGGQNIQYF
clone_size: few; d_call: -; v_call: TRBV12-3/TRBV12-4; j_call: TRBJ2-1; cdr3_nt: TGTGCCAGCGGCTCGGGACTCAACAATGAGCAGTTCTTC; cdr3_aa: CASGSGLNNEQFF
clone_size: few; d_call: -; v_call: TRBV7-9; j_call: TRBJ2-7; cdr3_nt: TGTGCCAGCAGCCTCCCCGGGCGGGCGACAACCTACGAGCAGTACTTC; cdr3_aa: CASSLPGRATTYEQYF
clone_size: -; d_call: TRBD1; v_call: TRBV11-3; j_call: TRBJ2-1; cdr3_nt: TGTGCCAGCAGCCTCCGGGACAGGGCTCCCTACAATGAGCAGTTCTTC; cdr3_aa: CASSLRDRAPYNEQFF
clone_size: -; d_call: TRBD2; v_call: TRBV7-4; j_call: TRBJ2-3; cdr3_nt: TGTGCCAGCAGCTACCGAGGGACTAGCGGGGCCGCAGATACGCAGTATTTT; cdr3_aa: CASSYRGTSGAADTQYF
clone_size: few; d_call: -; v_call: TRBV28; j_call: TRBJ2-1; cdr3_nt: TGTGCCAGCAGTTTAAGGGGGATCCTAGCTCTCTACAATGAGCAGTTCTTC; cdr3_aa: CASSLRGILALYNEQFF
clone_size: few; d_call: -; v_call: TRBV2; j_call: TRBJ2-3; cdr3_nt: TGTGCCAGCAGTGAAGCCCCGTATTGGGGGCCAACAGATACGCAGTATTTT; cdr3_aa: CASSEAPYWGPTDTQYF
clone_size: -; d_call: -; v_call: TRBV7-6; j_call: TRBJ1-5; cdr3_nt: TGTGCCAGCAGCTTTCTACAGGGACGCAATCAGCCCCAGCATTTT; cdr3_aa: CASSFLQGRNQPQHF
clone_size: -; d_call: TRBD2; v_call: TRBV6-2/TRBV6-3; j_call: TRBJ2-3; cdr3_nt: TGTGCCAGCAGCCCGGGAGGGGGGCAGTATTTT; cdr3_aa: CASSPGGGQYF
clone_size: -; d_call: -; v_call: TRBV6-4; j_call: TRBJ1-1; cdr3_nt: TGTGCCAGCAGTGGGCCAGGTCTGGAGGCTTTCTTT; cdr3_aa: CASSGPGLEAFF
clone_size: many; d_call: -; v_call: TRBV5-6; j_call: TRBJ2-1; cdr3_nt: TGTGCCAGTAGCTTGGGTGCGGGTTCCTACAATGAGCAGTTCTTC; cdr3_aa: CASSLGAGSYNEQFF
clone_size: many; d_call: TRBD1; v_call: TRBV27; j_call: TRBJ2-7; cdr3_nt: TGTGCCAGCAGTTTCACCGGGACAGGGCTGTACGAGCAGTACTTC; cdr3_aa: CASSFTGTGLYEQYF
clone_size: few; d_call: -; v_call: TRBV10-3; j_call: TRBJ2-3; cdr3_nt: TGTGCCATCAGTGAGGACAACACAGATACGCAGTATTTT; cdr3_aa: CAISEDNTDTQYF
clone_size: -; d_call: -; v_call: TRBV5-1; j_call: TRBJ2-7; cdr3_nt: TGCGCCAGCAGCTTCTTAGGATCTTTCTCCTACGAGCAGTACTTC; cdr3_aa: CASSFLGSFSYEQYF
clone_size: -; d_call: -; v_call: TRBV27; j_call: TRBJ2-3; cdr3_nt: TGTGCCAGCAACTTCGGGCTCCGGGACACAGATACGCAGTATTTT; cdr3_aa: CASNFGLRDTDTQYF
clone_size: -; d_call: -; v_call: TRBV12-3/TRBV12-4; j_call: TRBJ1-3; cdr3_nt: TGTGCCAGCCCCGGCCGCACTATCTCTGGAAACACCATATATTTT; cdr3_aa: CASPGRTISGNTIYF
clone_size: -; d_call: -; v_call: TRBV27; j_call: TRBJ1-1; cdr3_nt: TGTGCCAGCGGAAATGGAGGTGCCACTGAAGCTTTCTTT; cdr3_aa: CASGNGGATEAFF
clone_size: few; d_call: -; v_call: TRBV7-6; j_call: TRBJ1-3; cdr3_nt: TGTGCCAGCAGCTTACCAGGGGACGGCTCTGGAAACACCATATATTTT; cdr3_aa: CASSLPGDGSGNTIYF
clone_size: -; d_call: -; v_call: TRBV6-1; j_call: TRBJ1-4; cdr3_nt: TGTGCCAGCAGTATACCCAGGCTCCAAAATGAAAAACTGTTTTTT; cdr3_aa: CASSIPRLQNEKLFF
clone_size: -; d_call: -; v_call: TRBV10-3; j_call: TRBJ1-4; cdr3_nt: TGTGCCATCAGTGAACCGGCTAATGAAAAACTGTTTTTT; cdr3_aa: CAISEPANEKLFF
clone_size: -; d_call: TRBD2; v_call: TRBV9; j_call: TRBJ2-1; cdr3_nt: TGTGCCAGCAGCGTAGAAGTAGCCGGACTAGCGGGGGAGCAGTTCTTC; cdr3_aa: CASSVEVAGLAGEQFF
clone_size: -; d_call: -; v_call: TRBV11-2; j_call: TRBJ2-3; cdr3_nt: TGTGCCAGTAAAGGTGGCACCCTTGGAGTCACGTATTTT; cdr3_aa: CASKGGTLGVTYF
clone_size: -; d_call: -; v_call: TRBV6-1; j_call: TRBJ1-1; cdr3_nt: TGTGCCAGCAACCGAGGGCCCCGGGGCACTGAAGCTTTCTTT; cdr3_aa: CASNRGPRGTEAFF
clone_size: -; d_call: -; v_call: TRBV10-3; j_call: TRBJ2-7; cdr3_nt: TGTGCCATCAGTGAGTCGATGGGATCAGCCAGCGAGCAGTACTTC; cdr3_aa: CAISESMGSASEQYF
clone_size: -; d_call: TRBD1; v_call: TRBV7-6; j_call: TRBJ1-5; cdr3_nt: TGTGCCAGCAGCTCCGGGACAGGGCCCCTCTACCCCCAGCATTTT; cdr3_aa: CASSSGTGPLYPQHF
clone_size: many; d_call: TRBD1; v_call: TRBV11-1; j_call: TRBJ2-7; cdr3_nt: TGTGCCAGCAGCCCGGGGACAGGCCTCTACGAGCAGTACTTC; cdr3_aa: CASSPGTGLYEQYF
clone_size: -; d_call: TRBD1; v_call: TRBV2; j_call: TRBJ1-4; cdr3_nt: TGTGCCAGCAGTGAATTGGGGACAGAGTACATCAATGAAAAACTGTTTTTT; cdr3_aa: CASSELGTEYINEKLFF
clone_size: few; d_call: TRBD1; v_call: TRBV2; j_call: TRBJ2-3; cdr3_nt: TGTGCCAGCAGTGGGGGGACAGAGTGGTACACAGATACGCAGTATTTT; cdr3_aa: CASSGGTEWYTDTQYF
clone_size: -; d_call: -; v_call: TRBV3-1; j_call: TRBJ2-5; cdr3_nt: TGTGCCAGCAGCCAAGATAACGCCCCGGGGGAGACCCAGTACTTC; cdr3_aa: CASSQDNAPGETQYF